Below, one T cell receptor (beta chain) is given with its context. The sample comes from a study of blood T cell repertoires in COVID-19. TCRdb's copy holds only in-frame clones and misses some; the assay was immunoSEQ multiplex PCR. The table lists approximately 200,000 clones, 80% to 90% of them singletons. Those who participated ranged in age from roughly 18 to 100 years and resided in about two dozen US areas. In assigning cohorts, the study relied on participant-reported clinical history. The CDR3 runs 16 residues. With 3 bases clipped from V and 3 bases from J, the junction kept 7 bases outside the gene matches. From germline, CDR1 is SGDLS and CDR2 YYNGEE.

This TCR came from a woman aged 25-40 years who had been exposed to COVID-19. The chain combines TRBV9 with TRBJ2-7; 12 nucleotides align to TRBD2. Sample: PBMCs or T cells enriched from blood (not recorded which). The CDR3 DNA reads TGTGCCAGCAGCGCCGGGACTAGCGGGCGCTACTACGAGCAGTACTTC. This translates into CASSAGTSGRYYEQYF.